This T cell receptor (beta chain) was sequenced for a study of blood T cell repertoires in COVID-19. Sequenced by immunoSEQ multiplex PCR; TCRdb stores in-frame clones only, minus some. The sample has a few hundred thousand clones; approximately 90% are singletons. Within the 2 weeks before study entry, each person in the exposed group met a COVID-19 case. The germline V gene encodes CDR1 ENHRY and CDR2 SYGVKD. V shed 6 bases and J 6 bases; nucleotides not matched to a gene: 6. The CDR3 length is 13 residues. Input material: PBMCs or T cells enriched from blood (not recorded which). The chain combines TRBV10-3 with TRBJ2-7; TRBD1 matches at 9 bases. The TCR was taken from a woman younger than 35 who had been exposed to COVID-19. The CDR3 is CAISSGTGPEQYF. DNA for the CDR3: TGTGCCATCAGCTCCGGGACAGGGCCCGAGCAGTACTTC.